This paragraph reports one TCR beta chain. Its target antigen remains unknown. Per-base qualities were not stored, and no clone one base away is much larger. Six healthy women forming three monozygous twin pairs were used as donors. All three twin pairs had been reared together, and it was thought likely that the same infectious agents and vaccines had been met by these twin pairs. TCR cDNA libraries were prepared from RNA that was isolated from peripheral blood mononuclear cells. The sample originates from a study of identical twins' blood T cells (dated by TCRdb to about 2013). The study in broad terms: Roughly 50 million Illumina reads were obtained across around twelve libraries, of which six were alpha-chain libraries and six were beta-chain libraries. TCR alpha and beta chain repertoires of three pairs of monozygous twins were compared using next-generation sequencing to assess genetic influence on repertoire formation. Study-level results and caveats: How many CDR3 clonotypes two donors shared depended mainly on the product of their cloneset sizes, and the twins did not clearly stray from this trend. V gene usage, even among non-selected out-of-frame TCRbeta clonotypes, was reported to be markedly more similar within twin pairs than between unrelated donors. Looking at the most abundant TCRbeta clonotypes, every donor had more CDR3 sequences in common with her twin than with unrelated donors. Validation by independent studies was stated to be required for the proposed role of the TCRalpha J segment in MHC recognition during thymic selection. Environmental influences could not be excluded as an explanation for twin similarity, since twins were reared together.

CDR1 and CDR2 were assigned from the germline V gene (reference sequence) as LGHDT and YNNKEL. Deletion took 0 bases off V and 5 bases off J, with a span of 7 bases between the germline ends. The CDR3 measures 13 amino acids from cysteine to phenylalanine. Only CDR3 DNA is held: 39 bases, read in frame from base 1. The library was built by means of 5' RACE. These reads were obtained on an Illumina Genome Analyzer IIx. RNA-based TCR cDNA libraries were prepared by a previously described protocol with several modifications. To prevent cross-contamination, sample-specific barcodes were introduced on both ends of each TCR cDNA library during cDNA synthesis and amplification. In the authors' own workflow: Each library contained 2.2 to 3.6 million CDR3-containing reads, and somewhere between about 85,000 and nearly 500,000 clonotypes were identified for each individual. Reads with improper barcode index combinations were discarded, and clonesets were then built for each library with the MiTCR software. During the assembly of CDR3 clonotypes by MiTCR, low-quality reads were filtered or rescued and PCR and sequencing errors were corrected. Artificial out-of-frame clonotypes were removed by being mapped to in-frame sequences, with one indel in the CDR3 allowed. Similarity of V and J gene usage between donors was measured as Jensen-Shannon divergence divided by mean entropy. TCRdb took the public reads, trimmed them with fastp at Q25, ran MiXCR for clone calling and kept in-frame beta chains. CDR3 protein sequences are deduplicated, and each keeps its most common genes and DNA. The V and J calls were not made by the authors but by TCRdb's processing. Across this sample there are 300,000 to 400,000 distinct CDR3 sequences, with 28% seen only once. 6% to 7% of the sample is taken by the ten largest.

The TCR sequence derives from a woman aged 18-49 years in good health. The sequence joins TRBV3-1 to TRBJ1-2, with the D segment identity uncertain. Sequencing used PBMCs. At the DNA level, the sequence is TGTGCCAGCAGCCAAGAATGGGCGTATGGCTACACCTTC. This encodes CASSQEWAYGYTF.